The clone carrying this T cell receptor beta chain turned up a few times. Antigen unknown. The data derive from a study of blood T cells in healthy people across ages. Study-wide results and limits: More naive CD4+ cells and higher diversity marked long-lived donors relative to aged donors.

There are 18 residues in the CDR3. Trimming took off 3 bases at V and 0 bases at J, with 15 bases between the two ends. A J-beta primer mix and a sample-barcoded 5' primer were used in a second PCR of roughly 6 to 11 cycles. Every cDNA molecule carried a tag from a template-switch adaptor bearing 12 random nucleotides. Samples each returned at least 2.5 million CDR3-containing paired-end reads. From the 5' RACE reads, TCRdb called clonotypes with MiXCR, one entry per CDR3 protein. The sample has approximately 760,000 distinct CDR3 sequences, approximately 25% seen once. These sequences were also reported in another study, on T cells of mothers and their children.

V and J are TRBV12-3 or TRBV12-4 and TRBJ2-6, with D perhaps being TRBD1 or TRBD2 (5 bases each). The specimen was blood. The source is a boy aged 5 to 17 in good health. CDR3 region: CASSFGTLGSSGANVLTF. The CDR3 region has the DNA TGTGCCAGCAGTTTCGGGACCTTGGGGAGCTCTGGGGCCAACGTCCTGACTTTC.